This passage covers 29 T cell receptor beta chains from one sample sequenced in a study of T-cell reconstitution after alpha-beta-depleted transplantation in children. TCRbeta library construction was performed incorporating unique molecular identifiers. TCRdb independently ran MiXCR on the PCR reads; one entry per CDR3 protein. The table lists around 800,000 distinct CDR3 sequences, under 20% of them singletons. This sample comprised PBMCs, mostly from graft donor cells, obtained 360 days after TCRalphabeta/CD19-depleted stem cell transplant. Receptors originate from a male patient aged 5 to 17 who had a stem cell transplant for acute lymphoblastic leukemia, so the T cells may come from the graft donor.

This clonotype was counted only a few times. The chain couples TRBV27 to TRBJ1-2; 9 nucleotides line up with TRBD1. J lost 4 bases, V lost 3 bases, and 6 bases had no gene match. This CDR3 comprises 15 residues. CDR1 is MNHEY, CDR2 SMNVEV, per germline (reference sequence). CDR3 bases: TGTGCCAGCAGTTTGGGACAGGGAAATTTCTATGGCTACACCTTC. It yields the protein CASSLGQGNFYGYTF.

The CDR3 spells CASSFTSGSKNEQFF. CDR3 nucleotide sequence: TGCGCCAGCAGCTTTACTAGCGGGAGTAAGAATGAGCAGTTCTTC. This chain connects TRBV5-1 to TRBJ2-1; TRBD2 matches at 11 bases. The J segment lost 7 bases and the V segment lost 2 bases, leaving 5 bases of the junction unmatched. Germline V gene lookup returns CDR1 SGHRS and CDR2 YFSETQ. The CDR3 consists of 15 residues. Supplemented by reference TRBV5-1 and TRBJ2-1, the full variable domain reads KAGVTQTPRYLIKTRGQQVTLSCSPISGHRSVSWYQQTPGQGLQFLFEYFSETQRNKGNFPGRFSGRQFSNSRSEMNVSTLELGDSALYLCASSFTSGSKNEQFFGPGTRLTVL.

V gene TRBV4-2 combines with J gene TRBJ2-7, with 12 bases matching TRBD2. The CDR3 loop spans 18 amino acids. Losses at the gene ends were 1 base for V and 7 bases for J; bases not matched to a gene: 14. Germline V gene data show CDR1 as LGHNA and CDR2 as YNFKEQ. DNA for the CDR3: TGTGCCAGCAGCCAAGCCGCCTCACGACTAGCGGGAGATTGGGAGCAGTACTTC. Translation: CASSQAASRLAGDWEQYF.

The V and J genes are TRBV5-1 and TRBJ2-2; 9 bases fit TRBD2. This CDR3 has 18 amino acids. The germline CDR1 and CDR2 sequences are SGHRS and YFSETQ. V shed 2 bases, J shed 3 bases, and the junction held 11 bases outside the gene matches. In DNA form, the CDR3 reads TGCGCCAGCAGCTTTACCCCTCAGGCGGGGGGGTACACCGGGGAGCTGTTTTTT. Protein: CASSFTPQAGGYTGELFF. Variable domain in full (rest from reference TRBV5-1 and TRBJ2-2): KAGVTQTPRYLIKTRGQQVTLSCSPISGHRSVSWYQQTPGQGLQFLFEYFSETQRNKGNFPGRFSGRQFSNSRSEMNVSTLELGDSALYLCASSFTPQAGGYTGELFFGEGSRLTVL.

The V and J genes are TRBV12-3 or TRBV12-4 and TRBJ1-6; 9 bases line up with TRBD1. CDR3 length equals 17 residues. V was clipped by 3 bases and J by 3 bases; unmatched bases: 6. CDR3 sequence: CASSFSATGGYNSPLHF. Written as DNA, the CDR3 is TGTGCCAGCAGTTTTTCTGCGACAGGGGGCTATAATTCACCCCTCCACTTT.

V gene TRBV29-1 combines with J gene TRBJ2-1, with 9 bases lining up with TRBD2. Germline CDR1 reads SQVTM; CDR2 reads ANQGSEA. The CDR3 runs 13 residues. The J segment lost 5 bases and the V segment lost 5 bases, leaving 4 bases of the junction unmatched. Written as DNA, the CDR3 is TGCAGCGTTAGCGGGAGGTTAGACAATGAGCAGTTCTTC. Residues: CSVSGRLDNEQFF.

The chain has TRBV18 and TRBJ2-3; no clear D. V shed 4 bases and J shed 2 bases, with 16 bases lying between them. Germline assignment: CDR1 KGHSH and CDR2 LQKENI. The CDR3 length is 16 residues. The DNA of the CDR3 is TGTGCCAGCTCACAGACGACCATTAGGGACACAGATACGCAGTATTTT. Its protein is CASSQTTIRDTDTQYF.

The table lists this clonotype with many counts. CDR3: CASSLDSNEQFF. The CDR3 DNA reads TGTGCCAGCAGCTTGGACTCCAATGAGCAGTTCTTC. The chain links TRBV7-9 to TRBJ2-1; D possibly corresponds to TRBD2 (5 bases). Trimming removed 3 bases from V and 6 bases from J, with 6 bases in between. The CDR3 spans 12 residues. The V gene's germline CDR1 is SEHNR and CDR2 FQNEAQ (reference sequence).

V usage is TRBV4-2 and J usage is TRBJ2-1; 8 positions match TRBD2. Germline CDR1 LGHNA, CDR2 YNFKEQ. The CDR3 extends over 14 amino acids. Trimming took 3 bases from V and 3 from J; bases not matched to a gene: 1. The CDR3 is CASSQRGDYNEQFF. CDR3 nucleotides: TGTGCCAGCAGCCAGCGGGGGGACTACAATGAGCAGTTCTTC.

Remarks on this clonotype: At one end the junction does not follow the germline gene, possibly because of a read error. The V and J genes are TRBV6-5 and TRBJ2-7, with TRBD1 as a possible D gene (5 bases). CDR1 MNHEY and CDR2 SVGAGI come from the germline V gene. The CDR3 length is 15 residues. The CDR3: CASSYSTRVGGEQNF. CDR3 in DNA: TGTGCCAGCAGTTACTCAACCAGGGTAGGTGGCGAGCAGAACTTC.

V and J are TRBV19 and TRBJ2-3; D is undetermined. CDR1 and CDR2 (germline): LNHDA, SQIVND (reference sequence). CDR3 length: 15 residues. V was cut by 3 bases and J by 1 base, with 11 bases left in between. The CDR3 spells CASSIAWVGTDTQYF. The CDR3 DNA sequence: TGTGCCAGTAGTATTGCTTGGGTGGGCACAGATACGCAGTATTTT.

V and J are TRBV27 and TRBJ2-4; TRBD1 agrees at 8 bases. The CDR3 has 13 residues. The V gene's germline CDR1 is MNHEY and CDR2 SMNVEV (reference sequence). The V gene end was trimmed by 5 bases and the J gene end by 9 bases; junction bases not matched to a gene: 6. CDR3 sequence: CASSDRGPFIQYF. In DNA, the CDR3 is TGTGCCAGCAGTGACAGGGGACCATTCATTCAGTACTTC.

The chain combines TRBV29-1 with TRBJ1-1; no definite D call. Trimming took off 6 bases at V and 6 bases at J, with 14 bases between the two ends. The germline CDR1 and CDR2 sequences are SQVTM and ANQGSEA. This CDR3 contains 12 residues. CDR3 residues: CSVSLELAEAFF. The CDR3 DNA reads as TGCAGCGTCTCACTAGAACTGGCTGAAGCTTTCTTT.

The sample holds many counts of this clonotype. J is TRBJ2-2 and V is TRBV7-6; no definite D call. The CDR3 has 17 amino acids. CDR1 is SGHVS and CDR2 is FNYEAQ in the germline V gene. V was clipped by 5 bases and J by 4 bases, with 20 bases between them. The CDR3 nucleotides read TGTGCCAGCAGCATCGCTCGAGGCCACGGATTCACCGGGGAGCTGTTTTTT. This encodes CASSIARGHGFTGELFF.

This sequence joins TRBV15 and TRBJ2-1, with D unresolved. Germline-derived CDR1 and CDR2 are LNHNV and YYDKDF (reference sequence). V gave up 3 bases and J gave up 5 bases, with 17 bases separating them. The CDR3 is made up of 16 amino acids. CDR3 in DNA: TGTGCCACCAGCAGTGGGCTGGTGGTTGTCGACAATGAGCAGTTCTTC. This translates into CATSSGLVVVDNEQFF.

This clonotype was detected a few times. The chain links TRBV11-2 to TRBJ2-5; possibly TRBD1 or TRBD2 for D (5 bases each). The germline gives CDR1 SGHAT, CDR2 FQNNGV. V lost 1 base and J 1 base, leaving 13 bases between the germline ends. This CDR3 is built from 16 residues. CDR3 DNA: TGTGCCAGCAGCTTAGTAACGGGACGATCCCAAGAGACCCAGTACTTC. It yields the protein CASSLVTGRSQETQYF.

This chain connects TRBV7-9 to TRBJ2-5; TRBD2 matches 12 bases. The CDR3 has 16 amino acids. Trimming took 3 bases from V and 3 from J; bases not matched to a gene: 5. Germline lookup yields CDR1 SEHNR and CDR2 FQNEAQ (reference sequence). CDR3 protein: CASSLSSGRAKETQYF. In nucleotides, the CDR3 is TGTGCCAGCAGCTTGTCTAGCGGGAGGGCCAAAGAGACCCAGTACTTC.

This clonotype has more than one count but fewer than ten. The chain couples TRBV15 to TRBJ2-3, with 7 positions matching TRBD2. The V gene's germline CDR1 is LNHNV and CDR2 YYDKDF (reference sequence). The CDR3 is 16 residues long. V lost 0 bases, J lost 0 bases, and 3 bases stayed unmatched. The CDR3, as DNA: TGTGCCACCAGCAGAGATGCGGGAGCGAGCACAGATACGCAGTATTTT. It codes for CATSRDAGASTDTQYF.

This clonotype was picked up a small number of times. V and J are TRBV4-1 and TRBJ2-7, with 10 bases that match TRBD2. Germline lookup yields CDR1 MGHRA and CDR2 YSYEKL. This CDR3 region has 16 residues. V lost 4 bases and J lost 5; bases outside the gene matches: 11. The CDR3 protein is CASSRSRGLADHEQYF. The DNA for the CDR3 is TGCGCCAGCAGCCGATCGAGAGGACTAGCGGATCACGAGCAGTACTTC.

The chain couples TRBV5-1 to TRBJ2-3; D possibly corresponds to TRBD2 (7 bases). The V and J ends lost 7 bases and 5 bases respectively, with 14 bases between them. This CDR3 spans 13 amino acids. The germline V gene encodes CDR1 SGHRS and CDR2 YFSETQ. The CDR3 loop reads CASRAGAGDTQYF. CDR3 DNA: TGCGCCAGCCGCGCGGGGGCGGGAGATACGCAGTATTTT.

A few counts support this clonotype. The gene calls are TRBV29-1 and TRBJ1-2; tentative D call: TRBD1 (6 bases). In germline, CDR1 is SQVTM, CDR2 ANQGSEA. V was trimmed by 7 bases and J by 7 bases, leaving 10 bases between them. The CDR3 spans 10 residues. The CDR3 DNA follows: TGCAGCGCACAGGGTACTGGCTACACCTTC. It yields the protein CSAQGTGYTF.

The gene calls are TRBV20-1 and TRBJ2-1; 9 nucleotides line up with TRBD2. This CDR3 has 15 residues. Looked up from germline, CDR1 is DFQATT and CDR2 is SNEGSKA (reference sequence). V shed 2 bases, J shed 3 bases, and the junction held 5 bases outside the gene matches. In DNA form, the CDR3 reads TGCAGTGCTAGACTAGCGGGGACTTTCTACAATGAGCAGTTCTTC. It translates to CSARLAGTFYNEQFF.

The chain is built from TRBV5-1 and TRBJ2-5; D not certain. Germline CDR1 reads SGHRS; CDR2 reads YFSETQ. This CDR3 comprises 14 residues. Trimming removed 0 bases from V and 5 bases from J, with 11 bases in between. The CDR3 loop reads CASSLARLGETQYF. The CDR3 nucleotides read TGCGCCAGCAGCTTGGCGAGGTTGGGGGAGACCCAGTACTTC.

The chain has TRBV5-1 and TRBJ1-1; D not resolved. The length of the CDR3 is 15 residues. Germline-derived CDR1 and CDR2 are SGHRS and YFSETQ. The V end lost 1 base, the J end lost 7 bases, and 17 bases lay between the germline ends. The CDR3 DNA is TGCGCCAGCAGCTTGAACCACTCCGGGCCTGTTGAAGCTTTCTTT. Translating it yields CASSLNHSGPVEAFF. The variable domain in full, with the rest retrieved from reference TRBV5-1 and TRBJ1-1, is KAGVTQTPRYLIKTRGQQVTLSCSPISGHRSVSWYQQTPGQGLQFLFEYFSETQRNKGNFPGRFSGRQFSNSRSEMNVSTLELGDSALYLCASSLNHSGPVEAFFGQGTRLTVV.

The chain uses TRBV20-1 and TRBJ2-7; the match to TRBD1 covers 9 bases. V lost 0 bases and J lost 2; bases outside the gene matches: 14. Germline assignment: CDR1 DFQATT and CDR2 SNEGSKA (reference sequence). CDR3 length equals 18 residues. CDR3 residues: CSARDLGTGSGFPYEQYF. CDR3 DNA sequence: TGCAGTGCTAGAGATCTGGGGACAGGGTCAGGTTTTCCCTACGAGCAGTACTTC.

The chain employs TRBV28 and TRBJ2-3, with D hard to call. This CDR3 comprises 12 residues. Germline assignment: CDR1 MDHEN and CDR2 SYDVKM. Trimming cost V 6 bases and J 6 bases, with 10 bases left between them. CDR3 coding DNA: TGTGCCAGCAGACCCCTAGACGATACGCAGTATTTT. It translates to CASRPLDDTQYF.

This clonotype was detected only a few times. The V gene is TRBV4-1, the J gene TRBJ2-5, with 14 bases identical to TRBD2. Germline assignment: CDR1 MGHRA and CDR2 YSYEKL. The CDR3 consists of 17 residues. Trimming cost V 3 bases and J 1 base; bases outside gene matches: 4. Here the CDR3 reads CASSQPTSGRVQETQYF. DNA of the CDR3: TGCGCCAGCAGCCAGCCGACTAGCGGGAGGGTCCAAGAGACCCAGTACTTC.

This sequence joins TRBV20-1 and TRBJ1-5; D may be TRBD1 (5 bases). This CDR3 comprises 15 residues. The V end lost 3 bases, the J end lost 0 bases, and 12 bases lay between the germline ends. Germline CDR1 and CDR2: DFQATT and SNEGSKA (reference sequence). CDR3 coding DNA: TGCAGTGCTAGGGTAGGGGTCGATAGCAATCAGCCCCAGCATTTT. This sequence encodes CSARVGVDSNQPQHF.

The chain links TRBV2 to TRBJ1-4; D ambiguous. This CDR3 has 13 residues. Trimming pared 11 bases from V and 7 bases from J, leaving 17 bases between. The germline CDR1 and CDR2 sequences are SNHLY and FYNNEI. In DNA form, the CDR3 reads TGTGCCTCGACCTCCAACCGTTCTGAAAAACTGTTTTTT. Translating it yields CASTSNRSEKLFF.